The source of this T cell receptor (beta chain) is a study of regulatory T cells in long-lasting Graves disease. The study, taken as a whole, reports: It is possible that accuracy was reduced by the small size of the sample. Persistent patients had a count of shared public clonotypes (under 3,000) that exceeded that of new patients (almost 1,000). TRBV28, TRBJ1-2 and TRBJ2-5 emerged as the favored segments in persistent disease.

TCR beta libraries were built with iRepertoire HTBI primers and Arm-PCR of CDR3 regions. TCRdb analysed the multiplex PCR reads with MiXCR anew, one entry per CDR3 protein. The sample holds approximately 440,000 distinct CDR3 sequences, about a quarter seen once. The time point denotes: persistent/refractory GD, antithyroid drugs over 5 years with positive TRAb. PBMC RNA was the source of the TCR library. This clonotype appeared many times. The target antigen is unknown. Germline V CDR1 and CDR2: KGHSH, LQKENI. Trimming cost V 2 bases and J 4 bases, with 12 bases left between them. CDR3 length: 14 amino acids.

J is TRBJ2-7 and V is TRBV18; perhaps TRBD1 as D (6 bases). The sequenced sample was peripheral blood mononuclear cells (PBMCs), obtained when the disease was refractory, from a patient treated with antithyroid drugs. This TCR was sampled from a female donor with Graves disease. CDR3 sequence: CASSPTGSEYEQYF. As DNA, the CDR3 is TGTGCCAGCTCACCAACAGGGTCGGAGTACGAGCAGTACTTC.